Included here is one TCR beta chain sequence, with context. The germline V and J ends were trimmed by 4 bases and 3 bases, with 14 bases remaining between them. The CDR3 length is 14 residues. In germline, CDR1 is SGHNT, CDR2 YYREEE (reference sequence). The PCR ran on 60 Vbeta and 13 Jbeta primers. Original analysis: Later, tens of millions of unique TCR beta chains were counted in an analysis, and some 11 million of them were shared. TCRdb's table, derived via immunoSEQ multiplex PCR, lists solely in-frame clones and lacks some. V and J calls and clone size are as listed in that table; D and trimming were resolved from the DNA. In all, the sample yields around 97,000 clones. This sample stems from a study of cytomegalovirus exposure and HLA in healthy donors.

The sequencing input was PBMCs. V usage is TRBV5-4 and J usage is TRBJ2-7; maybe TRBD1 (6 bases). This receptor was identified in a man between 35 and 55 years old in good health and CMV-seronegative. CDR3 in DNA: TGTGCCAGCAGCGCGACTACAGGGATCTACGAGCAGTACTTC. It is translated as CASSATTGIYEQYF.